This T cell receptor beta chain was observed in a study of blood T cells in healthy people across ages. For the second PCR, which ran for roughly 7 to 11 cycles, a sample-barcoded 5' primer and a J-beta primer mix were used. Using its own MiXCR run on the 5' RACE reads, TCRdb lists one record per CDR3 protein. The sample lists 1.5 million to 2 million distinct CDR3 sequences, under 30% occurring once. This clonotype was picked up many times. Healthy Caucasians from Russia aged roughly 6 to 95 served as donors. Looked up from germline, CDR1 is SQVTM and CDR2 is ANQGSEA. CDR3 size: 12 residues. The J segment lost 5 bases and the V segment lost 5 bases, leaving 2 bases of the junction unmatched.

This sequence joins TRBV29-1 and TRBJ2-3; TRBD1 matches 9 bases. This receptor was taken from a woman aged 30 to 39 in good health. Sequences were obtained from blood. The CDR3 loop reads CSVNRGRDTQYF. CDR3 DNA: TGCAGCGTTAACAGGGGGCGAGATACGCAGTATTTT.